This T cell receptor (beta chain) was documented in a study of cytomegalovirus exposure and HLA in healthy donors. TCRdb's copy holds only in-frame clones and misses some; the assay was immunoSEQ multiplex PCR. The data contain approximately 150,000 clones, less than 90% of them singletons. Study findings and constraints: Many donors carried some public TCRs, although rarity characterized most TCR sequences. In vitro checks showed that three CMV-associated chains really do target CMV antigens.

With regard to this clone: The antigen remains unidentified.

Sequenced material: PBMCs. The clonotype originates from a woman aged 18-29 years in good health and CMV-seropositive.

The CDR3 bases are TGTGCCAGCAGCTTAACGACCCAGGGGACCCAGTACTTC. It translates to CASSLTTQGTQYF. The genes are TRBV7-2 and TRBJ2-5; tentative D call: TRBD1 (5 bases). CDR3 length equals 13 residues. Trimming left V 2 bases short and J 7 bases short, with 11 bases between. In germline, CDR1 is SGHTA, CDR2 FQGNSA. Based on the CDR3 plus reference TRBV7-2 and TRBJ2-5, the full variable domain is GAGVSQSPSNKVTEKGKDVELRCDPISGHTALYWYRQSLGQGLEFLIYFQGNSAPDKSGLPSDRFSAERTGGSVSTLTIQRTQQEDSAVYLCASSLTTQGTQYFGPGTRLLVL.